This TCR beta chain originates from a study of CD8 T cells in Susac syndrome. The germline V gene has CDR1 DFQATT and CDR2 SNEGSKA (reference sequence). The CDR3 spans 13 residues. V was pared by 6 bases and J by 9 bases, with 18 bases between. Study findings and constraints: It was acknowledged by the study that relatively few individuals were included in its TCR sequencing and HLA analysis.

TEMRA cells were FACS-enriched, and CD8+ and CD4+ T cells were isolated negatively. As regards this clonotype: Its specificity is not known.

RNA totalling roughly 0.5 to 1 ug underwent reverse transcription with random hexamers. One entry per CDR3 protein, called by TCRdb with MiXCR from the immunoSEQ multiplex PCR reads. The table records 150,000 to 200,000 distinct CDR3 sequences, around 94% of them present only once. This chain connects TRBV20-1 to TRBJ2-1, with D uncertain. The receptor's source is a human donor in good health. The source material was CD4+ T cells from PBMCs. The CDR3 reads CSAPRLVFGEQFF. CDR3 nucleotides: TGCAGTGCCCCCCGACTGGTCTTTGGTGAGCAGTTCTTC.